The present T cell receptor beta chain was sequenced within a study of CD8+ T cells in alopecia areata. Overall study context: Severity among treated patients was scored by the percentage of scalp area affected.

The treatment here: oral pan-JAK inhibitor, 5-10 mg twice daily. From alopecia areata patients, lesional scalp punch biopsies and peripheral blood were collected. Germline V gene data show CDR1 as LNHNV and CDR2 as YYDKDF (reference sequence). This CDR3 comprises 17 residues. V lost 4 bases, J lost 2 bases, and 18 bases lay in between. Study-level points and caveats: Scalp sequencing also captures normal skin's resident alphabeta T cells.

The sequencing template was cDNA reverse transcribed from extracted RNA. TCRdb's copy holds only in-frame clones and misses some; the assay was immunoSEQ multiplex PCR. The sample lists about 180,000 clones, less than 75% occurring once. In its sample, this clone was seen a few times. Antigen specificity is unknown. This chain links TRBV15 with TRBJ2-1; D is possibly TRBD2 (6 bases). This material consisted of CD4+ T cells sorted from blood, taken between weeks 55 and 70, from a patient treated with tofacitinib. This clonotype was sampled from a human donor with alopecia areata. DNA of the CDR3: TGTGCCACCAGCACCACGGCAGGAGGGGAAGCCTACAATGAGCAGTTCTTC. This sequence encodes CATSTTAGGEAYNEQFF.